This T cell receptor beta chain was captured in a study of T cell changes during pregnancy in multiple sclerosis. V lost 4 bases and J 6 bases, leaving 21 bases between the germline ends. The length of the CDR3 is 16 residues. Germline V CDR1 and CDR2: LGHNA, YSLEER. Method: immunoSEQ multiplex PCR; TCRdb's copy keeps in-frame clones and lacks some. The data show about 68,000 clones, about 89% seen once. The source is a female donor with multiple sclerosis, enrolled in a pregnancy study. The J gene is TRBJ1-2, the V gene TRBV4-3; D call uncertain. The sequencing used peripheral blood, collected in the second trimester of pregnancy. CDR3 sequence reads: CASSPTTLRSMDGYTF. CDR3 DNA sequence: TGCGCCAGCAGCCCTACCACGTTAAGGAGTATGGATGGCTACACCTTC.